These T cell receptor beta chains were read from a single sample in a study of blood T cell repertoires in COVID-19. The repertoire was sequenced with immunoSEQ multiplex PCR; TCRdb's copy has only in-frame clones and lacks some. In the table there are 80,000 to 90,000 clones, roughly 88% of which are singletons. Sample: peripheral blood. The receptors stem from a woman of 80 years or more with COVID-19, enrolled during active disease. CDR3s leave out the opening cysteine and the closing phenylalanine or tryptophan.

CDR3 protein	J gene	V gene
ASSEDTPGLGGIYEQY	TRBJ2-7	TRBV6-1
ASSYTLSEQY	TRBJ2-7	TRBV6-6
ASSFGGTNTGELF	TRBJ2-2	TRBV7-3
ASSISLVQGVKAYEQY	TRBJ2-7	TRBV19
ASSSGASGRYPDTQY	TRBJ2-3	TRBV9
ASSQANEKLF	TRBJ1-4	TRBV27
ASSHLRGRDTEAF	TRBJ1-1	TRBV14
ASSPYRGLDTGELF	TRBJ2-2	TRBV19
ASRQRTMSYEQY	TRBJ2-7	TRBV5-1
ASSELGTSAYEQY	TRBJ2-7	TRBV10-2
ASSIRGTANEKLF	TRBJ1-4	TRBV19
ASSPRTGELF	TRBJ2-2	TRBV7-2
ASSGEGVQTQY	TRBJ2-5	TRBV2
ASSVNRGLDTGELF	TRBJ2-2	TRBV9
AISETSGSNEQF	TRBJ2-1	TRBV10-3
ASEATPGYNEQF	TRBJ2-1	TRBV2
ASSSPPGTGTYNEQF	TRBJ2-1	TRBV19
ASRRTEGSGTQY	TRBJ2-5	TRBV6-5
ASSPTGVQETQY	TRBJ2-5	TRBV5-1
ASSGRDRGGETQY	TRBJ2-5	TRBV10-2
ASSLQGLGYGYT	TRBJ1-2	TRBV28
ASRSREGVGTWSYEQY	TRBJ2-7	TRBV5-1
ASSEIRGITEAF	TRBJ1-1	TRBV10-2
ASSATGMDGYT	TRBJ1-2	TRBV2
ASSPYKNTEAF	TRBJ1-1	TRBV18
ASNAATGWSDEQY	TRBJ2-7	TRBV28
ASSQVAGASYEQY	TRBJ2-7	TRBV4-3